The present TCR beta chain was sequenced within a study of monozygotic twins with inflammatory bowel disease. The CDR3 runs 14 residues. Germline V gene lookup returns CDR1 SGHTA and CDR2 FQGNSA. With eight separate reactions per sample, the authors made cDNA. TCRalpha along with TCRbeta cDNA was subjected to two nested PCRs lasting 16 and 9 cycles. TCRdb re-called the 5' RACE reads, yielding one record per CDR3 amino acid sequence without DNA. The sample includes more than 350,000 distinct CDR3 sequences. The sequenced sample consisted of blood. This chain connects TRBV7-2 to TRBJ2-2; TCRdb outputs TRBD1, but without DNA this stays unchecked. The receptor was isolated from a human donor with ulcerative colitis or Crohn's disease, or a healthy co-twin of an affected twin (not recorded which). This CDR3 is CASLEGINTGELFF.